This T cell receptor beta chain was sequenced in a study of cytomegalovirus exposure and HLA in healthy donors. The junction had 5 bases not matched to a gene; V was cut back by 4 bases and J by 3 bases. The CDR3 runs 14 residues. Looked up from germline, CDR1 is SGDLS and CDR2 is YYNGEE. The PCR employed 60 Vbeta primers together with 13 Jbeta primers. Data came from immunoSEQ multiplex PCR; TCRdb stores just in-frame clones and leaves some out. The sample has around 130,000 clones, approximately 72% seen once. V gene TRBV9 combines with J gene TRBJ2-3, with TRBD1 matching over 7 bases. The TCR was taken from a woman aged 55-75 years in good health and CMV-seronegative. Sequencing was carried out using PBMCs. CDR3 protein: CASSPGGSTDTQYF. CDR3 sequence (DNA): TGTGCCAGCAGCCCAGGGGGTTCGACAGATACGCAGTATTTT.